These T cell receptor beta chains were read from a single sample in a study of T cells after yellow fever vaccination. TCRdb re-analysed the 5' RACE reads in MiXCR, keeping a single row per CDR3 protein. The data hold some 350,000 distinct CDR3 sequences, with around 10% observed a single time. The sequencing used PBMCs, collected on the day of the first yellow fever vaccination. Source of these receptors: a man aged 18 to 30 who received the YFV17D yellow fever vaccine. Each CDR3 is given with its conserved first and last residue. The order of the fields is CDR3 length, clone size, J gene, D gene, V gene, CDR3 DNA, CDR3 protein. D genes are given only for firm matches. Not every row has a clone size; where given, it reads once, few, many or a size class.

>16|.|TRBJ1-5|.|TRBV20-1
TGCAGTGCTCCGTACGAGGGGGGGCGAAGGAATCAGCCCCAGCATTTT
CSAPYEGGRRNQPQHF
>14|.|TRBJ2-7|.|TRBV11-2
TGTGCCAGCAGCTTAGAGGGCTTCTCCTACGAGCAGTACTTC
CASSLEGFSYEQYF
>14|few|TRBJ1-5|.|TRBV7-9
TGTGCCAGCAAAAACGTGAATAGCAATCAGCCCCAGCATTTT
CASKNVNSNQPQHF
>13|.|TRBJ1-6|TRBD1|TRBV27
TGTGCCAGCAGGACAGGGGATTTTTCACCCCTCCACTTT
CASRTGDFSPLHF
>12|.|TRBJ1-2|.|TRBV20-1
TGCAGTGCTAGACCCTCAGGGAAGGGCTACACCTTC
CSARPSGKGYTF
>14|few|TRBJ2-5|.|TRBV2
TGTGCCAGCACCCAAGAGAGGGGGCAAGAGACCCAGTACTTC
CASTQERGQETQYF
>15|.|TRBJ1-2|TRBD1|TRBV12-3/TRBV12-4
TGTGCCAGCAGTCCCCGACGGACAGGGACTTATGGCTACACCTTC
CASSPRRTGTYGYTF
>15|.|TRBJ2-3|.|TRBV4-1
TGCGCCAGCTGTTTAGACACCGTTCGGCCAGATACGCAGTATTTT
CASCLDTVRPDTQYF
>16|few|TRBJ2-1|.|TRBV7-3
TGTGCCAGCAGCTTAACCGAGGGATCCCCCTACAATGAGCAGTTCTTC
CASSLTEGSPYNEQFF
>16|few|TRBJ2-3|TRBD2|TRBV5-1
TGCGCCAGTACCAGATCGGGACCACGGGGGGAGGATACGCAGTATTTT
CASTRSGPRGEDTQYF
>14|once|TRBJ2-7|.|TRBV11-3
TGTGCCAGCAGCTTAGGCGGGCCAACCTACGAGCAGTACTTC
CASSLGGPTYEQYF
>15|few|TRBJ2-3|TRBD2|TRBV20-1
TGCAGTGCTACAGGGACTAGCGGACTCGGGAATACGCAGTATTTT
CSATGTSGLGNTQYF
>14|.|TRBJ2-7|.|TRBV20-1
TGCAGTGCTCTATACGGGGGTTCCTCCTACGAGCAGTACTTC
CSALYGGSSYEQYF
>13|many|TRBJ2-2|.|TRBV18
TGTGCCAGCTCACCACCGGGAACCGGGGAGCTGTTTTTT
CASSPPGTGELFF
>16|many|TRBJ2-2|.|TRBV7-6
TGTGCCAGCAGCTTAGGGCAGGGTAGGAACACCGGGGAGCTGTTTTTT
CASSLGQGRNTGELFF
>15|few|TRBJ1-6|.|TRBV12-3/TRBV12-4
TGTGCCAGCAGTCCTCGGGACGGATCTAATTCACCCCTCCACTTT
CASSPRDGSNSPLHF
>14|.|TRBJ1-1|.|TRBV20-1
TGCAGTGCTAGGGCGGTAGGGCTGAACACTGAAGCTTTCTTT
CSARAVGLNTEAFF
>15|few|TRBJ1-5|TRBD1|TRBV7-2
TGTGCCAGCAGCTTCGGGACAGGGGACAATCAGCCCCAGCATTTT
CASSFGTGDNQPQHF
>14|.|TRBJ1-4|.|TRBV7-9
TGTGCCAGCAGCTTAGGCAGTGGGAGTGAAAAACTGTTTTTT
CASSLGSGSEKLFF
>14|.|TRBJ2-1|.|TRBV7-2
TGTGCCAGCAGCTTAAAGACAGGAGACAATGAGCAGTTCTTC
CASSLKTGDNEQFF
>12|.|TRBJ2-1|.|TRBV6-4
TGTGCCACCAGGGCGGGTAACAATGAGCAGTTCTTC
CATRAGNNEQFF
>15|.|TRBJ2-7|TRBD2|TRBV12-3/TRBV12-4
TGTGCCAGCAGTTGGGGTACTAGCGGCCCCTACGAGCAGTACTTC
CASSWGTSGPYEQYF
>14|few|TRBJ2-7|.|TRBV6-5
TGTGCCAGCAGTTACTCGGGGGATTACTACGAGCAGTACTTC
CASSYSGDYYEQYF
>14|many|TRBJ2-3|TRBD1|TRBV5-1
TGCGCCAGCAGCTTGGACAGGGGGGCAGATACGCAGTATTTT
CASSLDRGADTQYF
>15|few|TRBJ1-2|.|TRBV20-1
TGCAGTGCTAGAGATAATGCGGCAGTTAACTATGGCTACACCTTC
CSARDNAAVNYGYTF
>13|.|TRBJ1-1|TRBD1|TRBV2
TGTGCCAGCGCAGGGGGTGTGAACACTGAAGCTTTCTTT
CASAGGVNTEAFF
>15|few|TRBJ1-4|.|TRBV18
TGTGCCAGCTCACCGGGGGTCGGGACTAATGAAAAACTGTTTTTT
CASSPGVGTNEKLFF
>14|.|TRBJ2-1|TRBD1|TRBV28
TGTGCCAGCAGTTTACTACACAGGGGATATGAGCAGTTCTTC
CASSLLHRGYEQFF
>18|.|TRBJ2-2|.|TRBV6-2/TRBV6-3
TGTGCCAGCAGTTACGTTTGGGGGAGAAACGCGAACACCGGGGAGCTGTTTTTT
CASSYVWGRNANTGELFF
>15|few|TRBJ1-5|.|TRBV28
TGTGCCAGCAGTCTCCCCCTCAGGGTCTATCAGCCCCAGCATTTT
CASSLPLRVYQPQHF
>14|few|TRBJ2-2|.|TRBV5-1
TGCGCCAGCATGGAGGGCGCGGACACCGGGGAGCTGTTTTTT
CASMEGADTGELFF
>12|.|TRBJ1-2|.|TRBV7-2
TGTGCCAGCAGCTTAGCCCAGTTCGGGAACACCTTC
CASSLAQFGNTF
>15|few|TRBJ2-1|.|TRBV4-3
TGCGCCAGCAGCCCCCAAGGGGAACGGATGAATGAGCAGTTCTTC
CASSPQGERMNEQFF
>13|.|TRBJ1-5|TRBD1|TRBV5-5
TGTGCCAGCAGTGGGACAGCAAATCAGCCCCAGCATTTT
CASSGTANQPQHF
>16|few|TRBJ1-1|TRBD1|TRBV7-3
TGTGCCAGCAGCTTGACAGGGGGCAGTGGGAACACTGAAGCTTTCTTT
CASSLTGGSGNTEAFF
>15|few|TRBJ1-5|TRBD1|TRBV28
TGTGCCAGCAACCCTCGGACAGGGGGACATCAGCCCCAGCATTTT
CASNPRTGGHQPQHF
>15|.|TRBJ1-4|.|TRBV5-1
TGCGCCAGCAGACCCCGGGGGACATCGAATGAAAAACTGTTTTTT
CASRPRGTSNEKLFF
>14|.|TRBJ1-1|.|TRBV11-2
TGTGCCAGCAGCTTAGTTCTGAGTGCGCACCCGGCTTTCTTT
CASSLVLSAHPAFF
>15|.|TRBJ2-2|TRBD2|TRBV6-5
TGTGCCAGCAGTTACTCCTACGGGGGGACCGGGGAGCTGTTTTTT
CASSYSYGGTGELFF
>11|.|TRBJ1-2|.|TRBV21-1
TGTGCCAGCGAACAAGGGTATGGCTACACCTTC
CASEQGYGYTF
>15|few|TRBJ2-5|TRBD2|TRBV7-9
TGTGCCAGCAGCCCCTCACGGCGGGGGGGACGGACCCAGTACTTC
CASSPSRRGGRTQYF
>15|.|TRBJ1-5|.|TRBV6-2/TRBV6-3
TGTGCCAGCAGTAGCGGGAGCCGTGGCAATCAGCCCCAGCATTTT
CASSSGSRGNQPQHF
>17|many|TRBJ2-1|.|TRBV11-2
TGTGCCAGCAGCTTAGTCCCCAGCGGGCGCTCCTACAATGAGCAGTTCTTC
CASSLVPSGRSYNEQFF